This passage covers 20 T cell receptor beta chains from one sample sequenced in a study of regulatory T cells in long-lasting Graves disease. Sequencing libraries for TCR beta were prepared with iRepertoire HTBI primers and Arm-PCR of CDR3 regions. TCRdb reprocessed the multiplex PCR reads with MiXCR, giving one entry per CDR3 protein. The sample shows roughly 400,000 distinct CDR3 sequences, under 25% of them seen only once. The sample's time point: persistent/refractory GD, antithyroid drugs over 5 years with positive TRAb. PBMC RNA served as the TCR library source. Sample: peripheral blood mononuclear cells (PBMCs), taken when the disease was refractory, from a patient treated with antithyroid drugs. These receptors all stem from a female donor with Graves disease.

This clonotype was observed at least ten times. V and J are TRBV7-2 and TRBJ2-5, with D maybe TRBD1 (6 bases). V was trimmed by 5 bases and J by 1 base, leaving 14 bases between them. The CDR3 runs 15 residues. In germline, CDR1 is SGHTA, CDR2 FQGNSA. The CDR3 region has the DNA TGTGCCAGCAGCGGCAGGGGTGGACTCCAAGAGACCCAGTACTTC. This codes for CASSGRGGLQETQYF.

At least ten counts were recorded for this clonotype. This chain uses TRBV7-2 with TRBJ2-5, with D tentatively TRBD2 (6 bases). CDR3 length: 15 amino acids. V shed 1 base and J shed 3 bases, with 12 bases lying between them. Per the germline V gene, CDR1 is SGHTA and CDR2 is FQGNSA. The CDR3 DNA reads as TGTGCCAGCAGCTTAGGGTACGGGGGAGAAGAGACCCAGTACTTC. Translated, it gives CASSLGYGGEETQYF.

This clonotype was seen at least ten times. The rearrangement links TRBV7-3 to TRBJ2-4, with TRBD2 matching 7 bases. Germline lookup yields CDR1 SGHTA and CDR2 FQGTGA. The trim removed 5 bases at V and 8 bases at J, leaving 6 bases unmatched. CDR3 length equals 13 residues. The CDR3 loop reads CASSPSAGDIQYF. DNA of the CDR3: TGTGCCAGCAGCCCCTCCGCGGGGGACATTCAGTACTTC.

The V call is TRBV24-1, the J call TRBJ1-5; D perhaps matches TRBD1 (5 bases). The CDR3 has 16 residues. Germline CDR1 and CDR2: KGHDR and SFDVKD. Trimming took off 3 bases at V and 4 bases at J, with 15 bases between the two ends. The CDR3 bases are TGTGCCACCAGTGATCGGAGGGACGGATGGAATCAGCCCCAGCATTTT. This translates into CATSDRRDGWNQPQHF.

The J gene is TRBJ1-1, the V gene TRBV7-9; 7 nucleotides align to TRBD1. V lost 10 bases, J lost 2 bases, and 7 bases stayed unmatched. Looked up from germline, CDR1 is SEHNR and CDR2 is FQNEAQ (reference sequence). This CDR3 has 13 residues. The chain's CDR3 is CAIFRDRNTEAFF. CDR3 DNA sequence: TGTGCCATATTCCGGGACAGAAACACTGAAGCTTTCTTT.

This clonotype was picked up a small number of times. This sequence joins TRBV20-1 and TRBJ2-5; TRBD1 might be the D (6 bases). The CDR3 is 15 residues long. V shed 2 bases and J shed 3 bases, with 16 bases lying between them. Germline V gene lookup returns CDR1 DFQATT and CDR2 SNEGSKA (reference sequence). The CDR3, as DNA: TGCAGTGCTAGAATTGGTCCCTCAGGGGAAGAGACCCAGTACTTC. It translates to CSARIGPSGEETQYF.

The chain employs TRBV7-2 and TRBJ2-5; D unresolved. The V and J ends lost 2 bases and 1 base respectively, with 17 bases between them. The CDR3 is 17 residues long. Looked up from germline, CDR1 is SGHTA and CDR2 is FQGNSA. For the CDR3, the DNA is TGTGCCAGCAGCTTAAAGGATTTTGGGGTCACCCAAGAGACCCAGTACTTC. This translates into CASSLKDFGVTQETQYF. The variable domain in full, completed from reference TRBV7-2 and TRBJ2-5, reads GAGVSQSPSNKVTEKGKDVELRCDPISGHTALYWYRQSLGQGLEFLIYFQGNSAPDKSGLPSDRFSAERTGGSVSTLTIQRTQQEDSAVYLCASSLKDFGVTQETQYFGPGTRLLVL.

The rearrangement joins TRBV6-1 to TRBJ2-1, with D possibly matching TRBD2 (5 bases). The CDR3 is 18 residues long. Trimming pared 1 base from V and 4 bases from J, leaving 20 bases between. CDR1 is MNHNS, CDR2 SASEGT, per germline. The CDR3 sequence: CASSEGHHGKRRYNEQFF. CDR3 in DNA: TGTGCCAGCAGTGAAGGGCACCATGGCAAGCGGAGATACAATGAGCAGTTCTTC.

This chain uses TRBV7-2 with TRBJ2-5; the match to TRBD2 covers 8 bases. Trimming at V came to 4 bases and at J to 7 bases, leaving 5 bases not matched to a gene. The CDR3 sequence is 13 residues long. Germline lookup yields CDR1 SGHTA and CDR2 FQGNSA. The CDR3 sequence is CASSWTAGATQYF. DNA for the CDR3: TGTGCCAGCAGCTGGACAGCGGGGGCGACCCAGTACTTC.

This clonotype was recorded many times. This chain links TRBV7-2 with TRBJ2-5, with 8 nucleotides matching TRBD2. With 3 bases clipped from V and 2 bases from J, the junction kept 5 bases outside the gene matches. Looked up from germline, CDR1 is SGHTA and CDR2 is FQGNSA. The CDR3 sequence is 15 residues long. The CDR3 spells CASSLTLAGQETQYF. CDR3 nucleotide sequence: TGTGCCAGCAGCTTGACCTTAGCGGGGCAAGAGACCCAGTACTTC.

The sample holds a few counts of this clonotype. The chain joins TRBV29-1 to TRBJ1-6; D gene unclear. Trimming pared 8 bases from V and 0 bases from J, leaving 14 bases between. CDR1 and CDR2 (germline): SQVTM, ANQGSEA. The length of the CDR3 is 15 residues. The CDR3 spells CSPPPKSSYNSPLHF. For the CDR3, the DNA is TGCAGCCCCCCACCTAAGAGCTCCTATAATTCACCCCTCCACTTT.

V and J are TRBV19 and TRBJ2-2; 11 bases match TRBD2. V gave up 4 bases and J gave up 4 bases; unmatched junction bases: 5. This CDR3 contains 16 residues. Looked up from germline, CDR1 is LNHDA and CDR2 is SQIVND (reference sequence). CDR3 DNA: TGTGCCAGTAGTAGCACTAGCGGGAGTACCACCGGGGAGCTGTTTTTT. The encoded protein is CASSSTSGSTTGELFF.

V gene TRBV20-1 combines with J gene TRBJ2-1; perhaps TRBD2 as D (6 bases). The CDR3 length is 14 residues. CDR1 is DFQATT and CDR2 is SNEGSKA in the germline V gene (reference sequence). V was shortened by 0 bases and J by 6 bases, with 12 bases between the two germline ends. As DNA, the CDR3 is TGCAGTGCTAGAGAGGGTACTAGCAGCAATGAGCAGTTCTTC. Protein: CSAREGTSSNEQFF.

The V and J genes are TRBV27 and TRBJ2-7; D is unclear. V was shortened by 7 bases and J by 5 bases, with 9 bases between the two germline ends. CDR1 is MNHEY, CDR2 SMNVEV, per germline (reference sequence). This CDR3 spans 11 amino acids. The CDR3 spells CASMHRDEQYF. The DNA of the CDR3 is TGTGCCAGCATGCACCGGGACGAGCAGTACTTC.

This clonotype was detected ten times or more. The gene calls are TRBV11-1 and TRBJ1-1; D ambiguous. This CDR3 comprises 13 residues. Germline-derived CDR1 and CDR2 are SGHAT and FQDESV (reference sequence). Trimming removed 7 bases at V and 2 bases at J, with 11 bases between. CDR3: CASISPGNTEAFF. The CDR3 nucleotides are TGTGCCAGCATCTCCCCAGGTAACACTGAAGCTTTCTTT.

This sequence joins TRBV4-3 and TRBJ2-7, with TRBD2 as a possible D gene (6 bases). CDR1 is LGHNA, CDR2 YSLEER, per germline. The V gene lost 4 bases and the J gene lost 5 bases, with 12 bases spanning the gap. CDR3 length: 13 amino acids. CDR3 protein: CASSPTSNHEQYF. The CDR3 DNA reads TGCGCCAGCAGCCCGACTAGTAACCACGAGCAGTACTTC.

This chain links TRBV11-1 with TRBJ1-1, with TRBD1 as a possible D gene (6 bases). This CDR3 comprises 15 residues. Trimming took 5 bases from V and 4 from J, leaving 17 bases between them. Germline CDR1 SGHAT, CDR2 FQDESV (reference sequence). Written as DNA, the CDR3 is TGTGCCAGCAGCGAAACCCAGGGGATGGGCACTGAAGCTTTCTTT. It translates to CASSETQGMGTEAFF. The whole variable domain, remainder taken from reference TRBV11-1 and TRBJ1-1, is EAEVAQSPRYKITEKSQAVAFWCDPISGHATLYWYRQILGQGPELLVQFQDESVVDDSQLPKDRFSAERLKGVDSTLKIQPAELGDSAMYLCASSETQGMGTEAFFGQGTRLTVV.

This clonotype came up many times. This chain links TRBV27 with TRBJ2-7, with 8 bases lining up with TRBD2. The CDR3 has 15 residues. Germline V lookup: CDR1 MNHEY, CDR2 SMNVEV (reference sequence). The ends lost 5 bases at V and 4 bases at J; junction bases unmatched: 10. This CDR3 is CASSGTAGAWYEQYF. DNA of the CDR3: TGTGCCAGCAGTGGAACAGCGGGAGCTTGGTACGAGCAGTACTTC.

Many counts were recorded for this clonotype. The V and J genes are TRBV20-1 and TRBJ2-7; either TRBD1 or TRBD2 may fit D (5 bases each). In germline, CDR1 is DFQATT, CDR2 SNEGSKA (reference sequence). This CDR3 has 13 residues. The ends were cut back, 3 bases at V and 0 bases at J, with 9 bases in the middle. The CDR3 sequence is CSARKGPSYEQYF. The CDR3 DNA is TGCAGTGCTAGGAAGGGACCCTCCTACGAGCAGTACTTC.

This clonotype was observed a handful of times. Lacking the conserved final phenylalanine or tryptophan, this CDR3 likely reflects a read error. The rearrangement joins TRBV3-1 to TRBJ1-1; 7 nucleotides agree with TRBD1. J gave up 5 bases and V 2 bases, and 5 bases lay outside the gene matches. The CDR3 totals 14 residues. Germline V gene data show CDR1 as LGHDT and CDR2 as YNNKEL (reference sequence). For the CDR3, the DNA is TGTGCCAGCAGCCAACGACAGGGTCAAACTGAAGCTTTCCTT. Protein product: CASSQRQGQTEAFL.